These 11 T cell receptor beta chains were sequenced from one sample in a study of chemoradiotherapy in HPV16-positive cancers. Repertoires were generated with immunoSEQ multiplex PCR, while TCRdb's copy carries only in-frame clones and drops some. The data contain approximately 3,000 clones, approximately 76% of them singletons. Collection of the sample occurred from a patient who underwent chemoradiotherapy. All receptors derive from a human donor with HPV-associated anogenital cancer.

The genes are TRBV19 and TRBJ2-7, with TRBD1 matching over 9 bases. J gave up 2 bases and V 2 bases, and 13 bases lay outside the gene matches. Per the germline V gene, CDR1 is LNHDA and CDR2 is SQIVND (reference sequence). CDR3 length equals 18 residues. The CDR3 DNA sequence: TGTGCCAGTAGTATAAGAGGCCGTCCGGGACAGGGTACCTACGAGCAGTACTTC. The encoded protein is CASSIRGRPGQGTYEQYF.

This chain links TRBV2 with TRBJ2-7; 7 bases are a match to TRBD1. Germline V gene data show CDR1 as SNHLY and CDR2 as FYNNEI. The CDR3 runs to 13 residues. The junction had 8 bases not matched to a gene; V was cut back by 5 bases and J by 7 bases. CDR3: CASSRRTGQEQYF. CDR3 in DNA: TGTGCCAGCAGTCGTAGGACAGGTCAAGAGCAGTACTTC.

The chain uses TRBV21-1 and TRBJ2-7. TRBV21-1 is an annotated pseudogene. This CDR3 is built from 13 residues. The CDR3 protein is CASSKDGHYEQYF. The CDR3 DNA is TGTGCCAGCAGCAAAGACGGCCACTACGAGCAGTACTTC.

The chain couples TRBV7-9 to TRBJ1-1, with a tentative D call TRBD1 (5 bases). Looked up from germline, CDR1 is SEHNR and CDR2 is FQNEAQ (reference sequence). Trimming stripped 2 bases from V and 2 bases from J, with 12 bases between. The CDR3 contains 15 residues. The CDR3 DNA reads TGTGCCAGCAGCTTATGGCAGGGTTCAAACACTGAAGCTTTCTTT. Protein product: CASSLWQGSNTEAFF.

J is TRBJ2-5 and V is TRBV19; D not resolved. The CDR3 totals 13 residues. The germline V gene encodes CDR1 LNHDA and CDR2 SQIVND (reference sequence). Trimming stripped 1 base from V and 5 bases from J, with 8 bases between. CDR3 coding DNA: TGTGCCAGTAGTATAGGGGGTTTTGAGACCCAGTACTTC. It encodes CASSIGGFETQYF.

This chain uses TRBV28 with TRBJ2-1; no firm D call. The germline V gene has CDR1 MDHEN and CDR2 SYDVKM. V was pared by 2 bases and J by 11 bases, with 7 bases between. The CDR3 is 11 amino acids. The CDR3 here is CASSLLTQQFF. The CDR3 DNA reads as TGTGCCAGCAGTTTACTGACTCAGCAGTTCTTC. Full variable domain (outside the CDR3, taken from reference TRBV28 and TRBJ2-1): DVKVTQSSRYLVKRTGEKVFLECVQDMDHENMFWYRQDPGLGLRLIYFSYDVKMKEKGDIPEGYSVSREKKERFSLILESASTNQTSMYLCASSLLTQQFFGPGTRLTVL.

The rearrangement uses TRBV7-9 and TRBJ1-2; 10 bases fit TRBD1. V shed 5 bases, J shed 5 bases, and the junction held 8 bases outside the gene matches. CDR3 size: 15 residues. Germline V lookup: CDR1 SEHNR, CDR2 FQNEAQ (reference sequence). This CDR3 is CASSLGTGEVYGYTF. The CDR3 DNA reads TGTGCCAGCAGCCTGGGGACAGGGGAGGTTTATGGCTACACCTTC.

Notes on this clone: A read error may account for a junction end that differs from germline. The J gene is TRBJ2-3, the V gene TRBV29-1; possibly TRBD1 for D (5 bases). Germline V CDR1 and CDR2: SQVTM, ANQGSEA. This CDR3 is 14 amino acids long. The CDR3 DNA reads as TGCATCGTTGAACAGGTCGATGGCACAGATACGCAGTATTTT. This gives the protein CIVEQVDGTDTQYF.

The table lists this clone with a few counts. The genes are TRBV19 and TRBJ2-1, with 12 bases lining up with TRBD2. Germline V gene lookup returns CDR1 LNHDA and CDR2 SQIVND (reference sequence). The CDR3 spans 15 residues. V shed 8 bases and J 7 bases; nucleotides not matched to a gene: 9. CDR3 DNA: TGTGCCAGTGCTAGCGGGGGGGCCAGTATAAATGAGCAGTTCTTC. Its translation: CASASGGASINEQFF.

The count of this clone is one. The gene calls are TRBV27 and TRBJ1-2, with 12 bases fitting TRBD1. The junction had 5 bases not matched to a gene; V was cut back by 5 bases and J by 10 bases. This CDR3 spans 13 amino acids. Germline lookup yields CDR1 MNHEY and CDR2 SMNVEV (reference sequence). CDR3 in DNA: TGTGCCAGCAGTAGGGACAGGGGGCGCGTCTACACCTTC. It encodes CASSRDRGRVYTF.

The gene calls are TRBV7-2 and TRBJ1-5, with 11 nucleotides matching TRBD1. Unmatched junction bases numbered 4, after V lost 5 bases and J lost 4 bases. From germline, CDR1 is SGHTA and CDR2 FQGNSA. The CDR3 loop spans 15 amino acids. The CDR3 is CASSQDRGLNQPQHF. The CDR3, as DNA: TGTGCCAGCAGCCAGGACAGGGGGCTAAATCAGCCCCAGCATTTT.